This T cell receptor beta chain derives from a study of regulatory T cells in long-lasting Graves disease. Overall study results and limits: Under persistent disease, TRBV28, TRBJ1-2 and TRBJ2-5 were used preferentially. New patients shared around 920 public clonotypes, fewer than the roughly 2,600 shared by persistent patients.

The TCR beta library used iRepertoire HTBI primers with Arm-PCR amplification of CDR3. Each CDR3 protein is one row after TCRdb ran MiXCR on the multiplex PCR reads. Seen here are 550,000 to 650,000 distinct CDR3 sequences, around 16% observed once, and the top ten hold around 13%. This clonotype was seen many times. What it recognizes is unknown. The time point denotes: newly diagnosed GD, antithyroid drugs for less than 3 months. RNA from PBMCs was the source of the TCR library. Into tubes containing EDTA, 8 to 9 milliliters of peripheral blood were drawn. The ends were cut back, 8 bases at V and 7 bases at J, with 15 bases in the middle. This CDR3 is 12 amino acids long. The data were also submitted as part of a second study, on T cells in Graves' hyperthyroidism and ophthalmopathy. As reported in that work: Graves' hyperthyroidism was deemed stable given no ophthalmopathy progression within 18 months.

The source was peripheral blood mononuclear cells (PBMCs), collected at new diagnosis, from a patient treated with antithyroid drugs. The sequence was obtained from a man aged 18 to 29 with Graves disease. The rearrangement links TRBV12-3 or TRBV12-4 to TRBJ2-7, with a tentative D call TRBD2 (5 bases). The CDR3 sequence is CASGLLRGEQYF. Here the CDR3 DNA reads TGTGCCAGCGGACTCCTCCGTGGGGAGCAGTACTTC.